Below, 29 T cell receptor beta chains from the same sample are listed, as sequenced in a study of blood T cell repertoires in COVID-19. Only in-frame clones appear in the TCRdb table, and some are missing; sequencing was by immunoSEQ multiplex PCR. The sample records about 96,000 clones, 80% to 90% being singletons. Material: peripheral blood. The receptors were gathered from a human donor with COVID-19, enrolled during active disease. The donor label of this sample is uncertain.

The chain uses TRBV7-9 and TRBJ1-6; no reliable D call. The germline gives CDR1 SEHNR, CDR2 FQNEAQ (reference sequence). V shed 1 base and J shed 6 bases, with 7 bases lying between them. This CDR3 comprises 14 residues. The CDR3 DNA sequence: TGTGCCAGCAGCTTAGTGGCGGGTAATTCACCCCTCCACTTT. It encodes CASSLVAGNSPLHF.

The chain employs TRBV5-1 and TRBJ2-2, with D possibly matching TRBD2 (6 bases). The CDR3 totals 15 residues. CDR1 is SGHRS and CDR2 is YFSETQ in the germline V gene. Between the trimmed V and J ends, which lost 4 bases and 5 bases, there was a span of 15 bases. CDR3 sequence reads: CASSPGTGRTGELFF. The DNA for the CDR3 is TGCGCCAGCAGCCCAGGGACTGGTAGGACCGGGGAGCTGTTTTTT.

The V call is TRBV5-4, the J call TRBJ2-1, with 9 positions matching TRBD2. The CDR3 is 15 residues long. V was pared by 0 bases and J by 5 bases, with 3 bases of the junction left unmatched. Germline CDR1 SGHNT, CDR2 YYREEE (reference sequence). The CDR3: CASSLGGGGNNEQFF. The CDR3 coding sequence is TGTGCCAGCAGCTTGGGCGGGGGGGGAAACAATGAGCAGTTCTTC. Complete variable domain (other parts from reference TRBV5-4 and TRBJ2-1): ETGVTQSPTHLIKTRGQQVTLRCSSQSGHNTVSWYQQALGQGPQFIFQYYREEENGRGNFPPRFSGLQFPNYSSELNVNALELDDSALYLCASSLGGGGNNEQFFGPGTRLTVL.

This clone was counted a few times. V and J are TRBV5-5 and TRBJ1-4, with 9 bases matching TRBD1. The CDR3 totals 16 residues. V gave up 4 bases and J gave up 7 bases; unmatched junction bases: 11. Germline V gene data show CDR1 as SGHKS and CDR2 as YYEKEE (reference sequence). Here the CDR3 DNA reads TGTGCCAGCAGCCTTATTACAGGGGGCGGCCTTGAAAAACTGTTTTTT. It yields the protein CASSLITGGGLEKLFF.

This chain joins TRBV11-2 and TRBJ2-7, with 8 bases that match TRBD1. J gave up 7 bases and V 2 bases, and 7 bases lay outside the gene matches. The germline CDR1 and CDR2 sequences are SGHAT and FQNNGV. CDR3 length: 14 residues. The CDR3 reads CASSLLDRGREQYF. In nucleotides, the CDR3 is TGTGCCAGCAGCTTATTAGACAGGGGCCGAGAGCAGTACTTC. Supplemented by reference TRBV11-2 and TRBJ2-7, the full variable domain reads EAGVAQSPRYKIIEKRQSVAFWCNPISGHATLYWYQQILGQGPKLLIQFQNNGVVDDSQLPKDRFSAERLKGVDSTLKIQPAKLEDSAVYLCASSLLDRGREQYFGPGTRLTVT.

This clone was recorded once. This sequence joins TRBV5-1 and TRBJ2-5, with 7 bases that match TRBD2. The CDR3 is 14 amino acids. The ends lost 6 bases at V and 2 bases at J; junction bases unmatched: 7. Looked up from germline, CDR1 is SGHRS and CDR2 is YFSETQ. CDR3 in DNA: TGCGCCAGCAACCCCGGGGAGGGACAAGAGACCCAGTACTTC. It codes for CASNPGEGQETQYF.

The chain employs TRBV6-5 and TRBJ2-5; D perhaps matches TRBD1 (6 bases). The V end was cut by 7 bases, the J end by 9 bases, with 24 bases between. Germline V gives CDR1 MNHEY, CDR2 SVGAGI. The length of the CDR3 is 15 residues. The CDR3 bases are TGTGCCAGCAAAACGGACAGTTGGGCGCCAGGGGCCCAGTACTTC. It codes for CASKTDSWAPGAQYF.

V gene TRBV5-4 combines with J gene TRBJ2-7; 11 bases match TRBD2. The CDR3 covers 16 residues. Germline V gene data show CDR1 as SGHNT and CDR2 as YYREEE (reference sequence). V shed 2 bases and J 0 bases; nucleotides not matched to a gene: 4. CDR3 DNA: TGTGCCAGCAGCTTCCTAGCGGGAGGTCCCTCCTACGAGCAGTACTTC. Residues: CASSFLAGGPSYEQYF. The variable domain in full, completed from reference TRBV5-4 and TRBJ2-7, reads ETGVTQSPTHLIKTRGQQVTLRCSSQSGHNTVSWYQQALGQGPQFIFQYYREEENGRGNFPPRFSGLQFPNYSSELNVNALELDDSALYLCASSFLAGGPSYEQYFGPGTRLTVT.

The chain links TRBV19 to TRBJ2-5; 7 nucleotides line up with TRBD1. CDR1 LNHDA and CDR2 SQIVND come from the germline V gene (reference sequence). V was pared by 1 base and J by 2 bases, with 4 bases of the junction left unmatched. The CDR3 is 15 amino acids. The CDR3 sequence is CASSIGGTAQETQYF. As DNA, the CDR3 is TGTGCCAGTAGTATAGGTGGGACAGCTCAAGAGACCCAGTACTTC.

This clone was observed a handful of times. CDR3 nucleotides: TGTGCCAGCAGCTTACGCAGGGGATTTACTAATGAAAAACTGTTTTTT. Translation gives CASSLRRGFTNEKLFF. The rearrangement links TRBV5-5 to TRBJ1-4; D is possibly TRBD1 (6 bases). In germline, CDR1 is SGHKS, CDR2 YYEKEE (reference sequence). The CDR3 totals 16 residues. The V gene lost 2 bases and the J gene lost 2 bases, with 13 bases spanning the gap. Complete variable domain (other parts from reference TRBV5-5 and TRBJ1-4): DAGVTQSPTHLIKTRGQQVTLRCSPISGHKSVSWYQQVLGQGPQFIFQYYEKEERGRGNFPDRFSARQFPNYSSELNVNALLLGDSALYLCASSLRRGFTNEKLFFGSGTQLSVL.

The chain recombines TRBV5-6 with TRBJ1-3; TRBD1 agrees at 7 bases. V gave up 3 bases and J gave up 0 bases; unmatched junction bases: 9. The germline V gene has CDR1 SGHDT and CDR2 YYEEEE. The CDR3 contains 17 residues. The CDR3 protein is CASSSIEDRYSGNTIYF. CDR3 in DNA: TGTGCCAGCAGCTCGATCGAGGACAGGTACTCTGGAAACACCATATATTTT. The full variable domain, its missing parts supplied by reference TRBV5-6 and TRBJ1-3, is DAGVTQSPTHLIKTRGQQVTLRCSPKSGHDTVSWYQQALGQGPQFIFQYYEEEERQRGNFPDRFSGHQFPNYSSELNVNALLLGDSALYLCASSSIEDRYSGNTIYFGEGSWLTVV.

As regards this clone: A junction end diverges from the germline sequence, so it may reflect a read error. CDR3 sequence: CATSEPPRQGSHF. DNA for the CDR3: TGTGCCACCAGTGAACCCCCGAGACAGGGTTCGCACTTC. The genes are TRBV24-1 and TRBJ2-7; TRBD1 aligns across 7 bases. Germline V lookup: CDR1 KGHDR, CDR2 SFDVKD. This CDR3 has 13 amino acids.

The rearrangement links TRBV24-1 to TRBJ2-7; no clear D. V lost 4 bases to trimming and J lost 3 bases, with 3 bases between them. CDR1 and CDR2 (germline): KGHDR, SFDVKD. This CDR3 contains 11 residues. The CDR3 DNA reads TGTGCCACCAGTGACGTCTACGAGCAGTACTTC. Its protein is CATSDVYEQYF.

The rearrangement joins TRBV6-6 to TRBJ1-3; D is unresolved. CDR3 size: 15 residues. Trimming shortened V by 4 bases and J by 0 bases, and 10 bases separated the two germline ends. CDR1 is MNHNY and CDR2 is SVGAGI in the germline V gene (reference sequence). Written as DNA, the CDR3 is TGTGCCAGCAGTTTCGACGGACTCTCTGGAAACACCATATATTTT. Encoded protein: CASSFDGLSGNTIYF.

The J gene is TRBJ2-2, the V gene TRBV4-2; 14 nucleotides line up with TRBD2. The J segment lost 4 bases and the V segment lost 4 bases, leaving 14 bases of the junction unmatched. Germline loops: CDR1 LGHNA, CDR2 YNFKEQ. CDR3 length: 20 amino acids. The CDR3 sequence: CASSPRGLAGGLRGTGELFF. The CDR3 nucleotides are TGTGCCAGCAGCCCGAGAGGACTAGCGGGAGGTCTTCGGGGCACCGGGGAGCTGTTTTTT.

The CDR3 bases are TGTGCCAGCAGTCACCGGGACAGGGGGCACGAGCAGTACTTC. Its translation: CASSHRDRGHEQYF. The V gene is TRBV27, the J gene TRBJ2-7; 12 nucleotides agree with TRBD1. This CDR3 is 14 amino acids long. The V gene end was trimmed by 5 bases and the J gene end by 5 bases; junction bases not matched to a gene: 4. Per the germline V gene, CDR1 is MNHEY and CDR2 is SMNVEV (reference sequence).

The J gene is TRBJ1-1, the V gene TRBV11-3, with a possible D match to TRBD1 (5 bases). Deletions cut 2 bases from V and 1 base from J, with 11 bases between. The CDR3 runs to 15 residues. The germline V gene encodes CDR1 SGHNT and CDR2 YENEEA. For the CDR3, the DNA is TGTGCCAGCAGCTTAAATGGTCAGGGGAACACTGAAGCTTTCTTT. Protein: CASSLNGQGNTEAFF.

The rearrangement joins TRBV4-1 to TRBJ2-7; D is unclear. V dropped 2 bases and J dropped 2 bases, with 13 bases sitting between them. Germline loops: CDR1 MGHRA, CDR2 YSYEKL. This CDR3 contains 15 residues. DNA for the CDR3: TGCGCCAGCAGCCAATTTCCACCCCCGGCCTACGAGCAGTACTTC. Residues: CASSQFPPPAYEQYF.

The V and J genes are TRBV12-3 or TRBV12-4 and TRBJ2-5; D may be TRBD2 (5 bases). V was cut by 5 bases and J by 0 bases, with 7 bases left in between. This CDR3 has 13 amino acids. The DNA for the CDR3 is TGTGCCAGCAGTACGGGGAACCAAGAGACCCAGTACTTC. This encodes CASSTGNQETQYF.

This clone was detected once. The chain uses TRBV27 and TRBJ2-5; no definite D call. The CDR3 runs to 12 residues. Looked up from germline, CDR1 is MNHEY and CDR2 is SMNVEV (reference sequence). The ends were cut back, 6 bases at V and 5 bases at J, with 10 bases in the middle. CDR3 in amino acids: CASSEVGETQYF. CDR3 nucleotides: TGTGCCAGCAGCGAGGTTGGGGAGACCCAGTACTTC.

The J gene is TRBJ1-6, the V gene TRBV5-1, with 7 positions matching TRBD1. V was clipped by 4 bases and J by 7 bases; unmatched bases: 8. This CDR3 region has 15 residues. From germline, CDR1 is SGHRS and CDR2 YFSETQ. CDR3 amino acids: CASSPGDRKNSPLHF. The CDR3, as DNA: TGCGCCAGCAGCCCAGGGGACAGAAAAAATTCACCCCTCCACTTT.

The chain has TRBV5-1 and TRBJ1-1; 9 nucleotides agree with TRBD1. J was trimmed by 0 bases and V by 4 bases; bases with no gene match: 7. The CDR3 runs 16 residues. Germline V gene lookup returns CDR1 SGHRS and CDR2 YFSETQ. The CDR3 is CASSPETGGMNTEAFF. As DNA, the CDR3 is TGCGCCAGCAGCCCCGAGACAGGGGGGATGAACACTGAAGCTTTCTTT.

This chain links TRBV6-5 with TRBJ1-2; TRBD1 aligns across 7 bases. Germline CDR1 MNHEY, CDR2 SVGAGI. CDR3 length: 15 amino acids. V gave up 2 bases and J gave up 2 bases; unmatched junction bases: 5. The CDR3 sequence: CASSYTQTGNYGYTF. DNA for the CDR3: TGTGCCAGCAGTTACACCCAGACAGGGAACTATGGCTACACCTTC.

The V call is TRBV27, the J call TRBJ1-1, with 7 positions matching TRBD1. CDR3 length equals 13 residues. Germline assignment: CDR1 MNHEY and CDR2 SMNVEV (reference sequence). With 8 bases clipped from V and 5 bases from J, the junction kept 8 bases outside the gene matches. The CDR3 region has the DNA TGTGCCAGCGGGGCGACAGGGCCGACTGAAGCTTTCTTT. This encodes CASGATGPTEAFF.

This clone appeared once. The chain employs TRBV2 and TRBJ1-2; 10 bases align to TRBD1. V lost 4 bases, J lost 8 bases, and 7 bases stayed unmatched. This CDR3 contains 14 residues. In germline, CDR1 is SNHLY, CDR2 FYNNEI. The CDR3 reads CASSVGQGSDGYTF. Here the CDR3 DNA reads TGTGCCAGCAGTGTGGGACAGGGGTCTGACGGCTACACCTTC.

This chain uses TRBV12-3 or TRBV12-4 with TRBJ1-1; 9 bases fit TRBD1. The CDR3 contains 12 residues. After removal of 6 bases from V and 10 bases from J, the junction contained 6 bases not matched to a gene. The CDR3 DNA reads as TGTGCCAGCAGCCGTGCGGGACAGGGAGCTTTCTTT. It encodes CASSRAGQGAFF.

This chain connects TRBV7-9 to TRBJ1-1; 10 bases line up with TRBD1. J gave up 3 bases and V 5 bases, and 0 bases lay outside the gene matches. Germline V gene lookup returns CDR1 SEHNR and CDR2 FQNEAQ (reference sequence). There are 13 residues in the CDR3. The DNA for the CDR3 is TGTGCCAGCAGCGGACAGGGGGACACTGAAGCTTTCTTT. Translation gives CASSGQGDTEAFF.

The gene calls are TRBV19 and TRBJ2-4; tentative D call: TRBD1 (6 bases). V shed 5 bases and J shed 2 bases, with 16 bases lying between them. CDR3 length: 16 amino acids. Germline V gives CDR1 LNHDA, CDR2 SQIVND (reference sequence). Written as DNA, the CDR3 is TGTGCCAGTAGTCTCAGGGGACGGAGGTCCAAAAACATTCAGTACTTC. Its protein product is CASSLRGRRSKNIQYF.

J is TRBJ1-1 and V is TRBV12-3 or TRBV12-4; 8 positions match TRBD1. Trimming took 5 bases from V and 7 from J; bases not matched to a gene: 3. CDR3 length: 12 amino acids. CDR3 residues: CASSGTGNEAFF. CDR3 coding DNA: TGTGCCAGCAGTGGGACAGGAAATGAAGCTTTCTTT.